This TCR beta chain originates from a study of T cells after posttransplantation cyclophosphamide. The ends were cut back, 6 bases at V and 2 bases at J, with 10 bases in the middle. CDR3 length: 13 amino acids. In germline, CDR1 is MRHNA, CDR2 SNTAGT. Libraries were prepared by immunoSEQ multiplex PCR; TCRdb keeps only in-frame clonotypes and omits some of them. The sample has 6,900 or so clones; around 80% are singletons. The TCR sequence derives from a woman aged 45-59 years in good health and a related stem cell transplant donor. Sequences were obtained from memory CD4+ T cells sorted from blood. V usage is TRBV6-4 and J usage is TRBJ1-1; no clear D. The DNA of the CDR3 is TGTGCCAGCAGCTCCATGAGTAACACTGAAGCTTTCTTT. Translating it yields CASSSMSNTEAFF.